The 26 T cell receptor beta chains presented below share a single source sample, sequenced in a study of T cells after yellow fever vaccination. One entry per CDR3 protein results from TCRdb running MiXCR on the 5' RACE reads. The sample has roughly 160,000 distinct CDR3 sequences; roughly a tenth are singletons. Sequenced material: CD8+ T cells sorted from PBMCs, taken 45 days after the yellow fever booster vaccination. Receptors originate from a man aged 18 to 30 who received the YFV17D yellow fever vaccine.

This clonotype was seen a handful of times. The chain employs TRBV6-2 or TRBV6-3 and TRBJ2-7; D not certain. This CDR3 region has 12 residues. Germline V gene lookup returns CDR1 MNHEY and CDR2 SVGEGT. V shed 6 bases and J shed 7 bases, with 13 bases lying between them. The CDR3 reads CASRPTSLEQYF. DNA of the CDR3: TGTGCCAGCAGACCAACAAGTTTGGAGCAGTACTTC.

This clonotype was detected a few times. The chain couples TRBV19 to TRBJ2-1; the match to TRBD2 covers 7 bases. The J segment lost 3 bases and the V segment lost 1 base, leaving 12 bases of the junction unmatched. The CDR3 is made up of 18 amino acids. CDR1 LNHDA and CDR2 SQIVND come from the germline V gene (reference sequence). CDR3 DNA: TGTGCCAGTAGTATAGGGGCCCAGCGGGGACCGAACTACAATGAGCAGTTCTTC. It is translated as CASSIGAQRGPNYNEQFF.

V is TRBV6-6 and J is TRBJ2-7, with 7 positions matching TRBD2. The CDR3 length is 13 residues. V was pared by 4 bases and J by 5 bases, with 5 bases of the junction left unmatched. Germline V lookup: CDR1 MNHNY, CDR2 SVGAGI (reference sequence). DNA for the CDR3: TGTGCCAGCAGTTTGGGAGGGGCTCACGAGCAGTACGTC. Its protein product is CASSLGGAHEQYV.

The V call is TRBV13, the J call TRBJ2-7; D remains unclear. This CDR3 is 15 amino acids long. Per the germline V gene, CDR1 is PRHDT and CDR2 is FYEKMQ (reference sequence). V lost 4 bases, J lost 6 bases, and 19 bases lay in between. The CDR3 loop is CASSSPGSPTGEQYF. CDR3 bases: TGTGCCAGCAGCTCTCCCGGATCCCCCACTGGCGAGCAGTACTTC.

The V and J genes are TRBV7-2 and TRBJ2-5; D may be TRBD2 (6 bases). V was pared by 5 bases and J by 5 bases, with 15 bases between. The germline V gene has CDR1 SGHTA and CDR2 FQGNSA. CDR3 length: 14 residues. The CDR3 bases are TGTGCCAGCAGCCACCGGGACTGGGGGGAGACCCAGTACTTC. Residues: CASSHRDWGETQYF.

This clonotype was recorded a few times. V and J are TRBV5-1 and TRBJ2-5; 10 nucleotides agree with TRBD2. From germline, CDR1 is SGHRS and CDR2 YFSETQ. The CDR3 is 16 residues long. V shed 1 base, J shed 3 bases, and the junction held 6 bases outside the gene matches. CDR3 DNA sequence: TGCGCCAGCAGCTTGCCCCTAGCGGGGGAGAAAGAGACCCAGTACTTC. This gives the protein CASSLPLAGEKETQYF.

This chain uses TRBV4-3 with TRBJ1-1, with D maybe TRBD1 (6 bases). CDR1 is LGHNA and CDR2 is YSLEER in the germline V gene. CDR3 length equals 14 residues. V lost 6 bases and J 4 bases, leaving 15 bases between the germline ends. The CDR3 nucleotides read TGCGCCAGCAGACTACAGGGTTCTTTCACTGAAGCTTTCTTT. It is translated as CASRLQGSFTEAFF.

The J gene is TRBJ2-3, the V gene TRBV6-5; weak D call: TRBD2 (5 bases). The ends were cut back, 2 bases at V and 4 bases at J, with 7 bases in the middle. The CDR3 is 13 amino acids. Germline V gene data show CDR1 as MNHEY and CDR2 as SVGAGI. CDR3 sequence: CASSYARADTQYF. In DNA form, the CDR3 reads TGTGCCAGCAGTTACGCGCGGGCAGATACGCAGTATTTT.

The CDR3 reads CASSGGGTGTGELFF. In nucleotides, the CDR3 is TGTGCCAGCAGTGGGGGAGGGACTGGCACCGGGGAGCTGTTTTTT. J is TRBJ2-2 and V is TRBV6-2 or TRBV6-3; 7 nucleotides match TRBD2. CDR1 and CDR2 from the germline V gene are MNHEY and SVGEGT. The CDR3 has 15 amino acids. J lost 4 bases, V lost 5 bases, and 7 bases had no gene match.

This clonotype has at least ten counts. The chain uses TRBV7-9 and TRBJ2-4; D tentatively fits TRBD1 or TRBD2 (5 bases each). The CDR3 runs 15 residues. V lost 5 bases, J lost 5 bases, and 16 bases lay in between. Germline CDR1 SEHNR, CDR2 FQNEAQ (reference sequence). The CDR3 DNA reads TGTGCCAGCAGCCCCCCCGAGGGGAACGAAAACATTCAGTACTTC. Amino acids: CASSPPEGNENIQYF.

This clonotype was picked up a small number of times. CDR3 in amino acids: CAISESGTLGGYTF. CDR3 nucleotides: TGTGCCATCAGTGAGTCGGGGACCCTTGGAGGCTACACCTTC. V usage is TRBV10-3 and J usage is TRBJ1-2, with a tentative D call TRBD1 (5 bases). This CDR3 contains 14 residues. Germline lookup yields CDR1 ENHRY and CDR2 SYGVKD. The germline V and J ends were trimmed by 0 bases and 8 bases, with 13 bases remaining between them.

This clonotype was observed once. This chain links TRBV5-1 with TRBJ1-6, with D possibly being TRBD1 (6 bases). The germline V and J ends were trimmed by 4 bases and 6 bases, with 17 bases remaining between them. Germline CDR1 reads SGHRS; CDR2 reads YFSETQ. The CDR3 loop spans 16 amino acids. This chain's CDR3 is CASSMWGHGGNSPLHF. As DNA, the CDR3 is TGCGCCAGCAGCATGTGGGGACACGGGGGTAATTCACCCCTCCACTTT.

There are a few counts of this clonotype. The CDR3 DNA sequence: TGCAGCGTTGAACACAACTCCTACGAGCAGTACTTC. As protein: CSVEHNSYEQYF. The chain combines TRBV29-1 with TRBJ2-7; D unresolved. CDR1 SQVTM and CDR2 ANQGSEA come from the germline V gene. There are 12 residues in the CDR3. V lost 2 bases and J lost 0, with 5 bases in between.

The rearrangement links TRBV5-1 to TRBJ1-4; the D gene is possibly TRBD1 (5 bases). Germline V lookup: CDR1 SGHRS, CDR2 YFSETQ. The CDR3 has 15 amino acids. Trimming stripped 1 base from V and 7 bases from J, with 14 bases between. The CDR3 protein is CASSLSGGGGEKLFF. The CDR3 DNA reads as TGCGCCAGCAGCTTGTCCGGGGGAGGAGGTGAAAAACTGTTTTTT.

This clonotype has at least ten counts. The rearrangement joins TRBV9 to TRBJ1-6, with D possibly matching TRBD1 (6 bases). Germline values: CDR1 SGDLS, CDR2 YYNGEE. The CDR3 has 15 amino acids. With 0 bases removed from V and 9 bases from J, the gap between germline ends came to 13 bases. The CDR3 loop reads CASSVAYRETSPLHF. DNA of the CDR3: TGTGCCAGCAGCGTAGCGTACAGGGAGACTTCACCCCTCCACTTT.

This clonotype was detected a few times. The gene calls are TRBV29-1 and TRBJ1-2; possibly TRBD1 for D (6 bases). V was pared by 3 bases and J by 0 bases, with 11 bases between. The germline gives CDR1 SQVTM, CDR2 ANQGSEA. The CDR3 has 14 residues. The CDR3 is CSVETGVTNYGYTF. The CDR3 region has the DNA TGCAGCGTTGAGACAGGAGTTACTAACTATGGCTACACCTTC.

This clonotype has at least ten counts. The chain combines TRBV27 with TRBJ2-7; TRBD2 agrees at 7 bases. The V and J ends lost 7 bases and 7 bases, in that order; junction bases with no gene match: 19. The CDR3 runs to 16 residues. The germline CDR1 and CDR2 sequences are MNHEY and SMNVEV (reference sequence). The CDR3 DNA reads TGTGCCAGCAAGGAGAAACAAGCGGGGAGCTACGCTGAGCAGTACTTC. It yields the protein CASKEKQAGSYAEQYF.

This clonotype was recorded many times. The chain couples TRBV4-3 to TRBJ2-4; the D gene could be TRBD1 or TRBD2 (5 bases each). Germline V CDR1 and CDR2: LGHNA, YSLEER. CDR3 size: 17 residues. The V end was cut by 3 bases, the J end by 0 bases, with 15 bases between. The CDR3 reads CASSQGVEALAKNIQYF. In DNA, the CDR3 is TGCGCCAGCAGCCAGGGGGTGGAGGCACTAGCCAAAAACATTCAGTACTTC.

The chain combines TRBV19 with TRBJ2-3; 7 bases line up with TRBD1. Germline assignment: CDR1 LNHDA and CDR2 SQIVND (reference sequence). This CDR3 region has 13 residues. J was trimmed by 11 bases and V by 3 bases; bases with no gene match: 8. The CDR3: CASSMTSGGEQYF. In DNA, the CDR3 is TGTGCCAGTAGTATGACCTCAGGGGGTGAGCAGTATTTT. Combining the CDR3 with reference TRBV19 and TRBJ2-3 gives the whole variable domain DGGITQSPKYLFRKEGQNVTLSCEQNLNHDAMYWYRQDPGQGLRLIYYSQIVNDFQKGDIAEGYSVSREKKESFPLTVTSAQKNPTAFYLCASSMTSGGEQYFGPGTRLTVL.

The CDR3 sequence is CASSESKTGGGGYTF. CDR3 DNA: TGTGCCAGCAGCGAATCCAAAACAGGGGGTGGTGGCTACACCTTC. The rearrangement uses TRBV5-4 and TRBJ1-2; TRBD1 matches 8 bases. Trimming took 4 bases from V and 7 from J; bases not matched to a gene: 12. The CDR3 contains 15 residues. Germline CDR1 SGHNT, CDR2 YYREEE (reference sequence).

This clonotype turned up a few times. The V call is TRBV5-1, the J call TRBJ2-2; no definite D call. V lost 4 bases and J lost 8, with 0 bases in between. The CDR3 totals 9 residues. Germline V gives CDR1 SGHRS, CDR2 YFSETQ. DNA of the CDR3: TGCGCCAGCAGCGGGGAGCTGTTTTTT. It codes for CASSGELFF.

This clonotype has just a few counts. The V and J genes are TRBV6-2 or TRBV6-3 and TRBJ1-2; D not resolved. Germline CDR1 MNHEY, CDR2 SVGEGT. The V gene lost 6 bases and the J gene lost 4 bases, with 18 bases spanning the gap. The CDR3 is 15 residues long. CDR3 sequence: CASSAFVGQSYGYTF. In DNA, the CDR3 is TGTGCCAGCAGCGCGTTTGTAGGGCAGAGCTATGGCTACACCTTC.

In its sample, this clonotype was seen many times. CDR3 protein: CASSHSGGADTQYF. CDR3 bases: TGTGCCAGCAGTCATAGCGGGGGGGCAGATACGCAGTATTTT. This sequence joins TRBV6-2 or TRBV6-3 and TRBJ2-3, with TRBD2 matching 11 bases. The CDR3 loop spans 14 amino acids. CDR1 is MNHEY and CDR2 is SVGEGT in the germline V gene. With V trimmed by 5 bases and J by 4 bases, 2 bases remained unmatched.

This clonotype was seen a handful of times. This chain joins TRBV5-1 and TRBJ1-1, with D unresolved. The CDR3 is 13 amino acids. Trimming shortened V by 4 bases and J by 2 bases, and 9 bases separated the two germline ends. Germline V gene lookup returns CDR1 SGHRS and CDR2 YFSETQ. CDR3 residues: CASSRHLNTEAFF. The CDR3 DNA is TGCGCCAGCAGCCGACACTTAAACACTGAAGCTTTCTTT.

The rearrangement links TRBV9 to TRBJ1-6, with D perhaps TRBD1 (5 bases). V shed 0 bases and J shed 9 bases, with 7 bases lying between them. This CDR3 has 13 amino acids. Germline CDR1 SGDLS, CDR2 YYNGEE. In nucleotides, the CDR3 is TGTGCCAGCAGCGTAGGCGGGGGTTCACCCCTCCACTTT. Its translation: CASSVGGGSPLHF.

This clonotype was seen many times. The rearrangement joins TRBV14 to TRBJ2-1; 8 bases fit TRBD1. The CDR3 length is 12 residues. With V trimmed by 6 bases and J by 7 bases, 2 bases remained unmatched. Looked up from germline, CDR1 is SGHDN and CDR2 is FVKESK. CDR3 residues: CASSRQGNEQFF. In DNA, the CDR3 is TGTGCCAGCAGTCGACAGGGGAATGAGCAGTTCTTC.